The sequence of this T cell receptor (beta chain) was determined in a study of low-dose radiotherapy and immunotherapy resistance in tumors. Across the study: Intravenous nivolumab 240 mg every two weeks plus ipilimumab 1 mg/kg every six weeks was given to patients. The study administered intravenous cyclophosphamide at 200 mg/m2 every two weeks, one day ahead of radiation and immunotherapy.

Priming of first-strand cDNA relied on TRAV- and TRBV-specific primers (covering alpha and beta chains). Both a constant-region primer and a V-primer adapter served to amplify TCRs across about 20 PCR cycles. Through in vitro transcription, the mRNA that had been isolated was amplified. Using its own MiXCR run on the reads, TCRdb lists one record per CDR3 protein. Here the sample spans about 82,000 distinct CDR3 sequences, about 20% being singletons. Trimming removed 7 bases at V and 1 base at J, with 8 bases between. CDR1 is DFQATT, CDR2 SNEGSKA, per germline (reference sequence). The CDR3 runs 12 residues. This sample's time point: before trial treatment. As a condition of eligibility, patients had advanced solid tumors lacking tumor-infiltrating lymphocytes.

The chain couples TRBV20-1 to TRBJ2-1; possible D gene TRBD2, 5 bases. The clonotype was recovered from a male donor with prostate cancer. This specimen consisted of PBMCs, obtained before treatment. DNA of the CDR3: TGCAGTGTCGGGGAGTCCTACAATGAGCAGTTCTTC. As protein: CSVGESYNEQFF.